This is a list of T cell receptor beta chains from one sample in a study of cytomegalovirus exposure and HLA in healthy donors. Produced via immunoSEQ multiplex PCR; TCRdb's table is partial and in-frame only. Of roughly 170,000 clones listed, about 80% are singletons. The sequenced material came from PBMCs. These receptors were collected from a boy aged 5-17 years in good health and CMV-seronegative. Both conserved end residues are trimmed from each CDR3.

v_gene: TRBV21-1; j_gene: TRBJ1-3; CDR3aa: ASSKASGNTIY
v_gene: TRBV20-1; j_gene: TRBJ2-1; CDR3aa: SATSVNEQF
v_gene: TRBV5-1; j_gene: TRBJ2-2; CDR3aa: ASSLISNTGELF
v_gene: TRBV30; j_gene: TRBJ2-1; CDR3aa: AWSVLLHAEQF
v_gene: TRBV14; j_gene: TRBJ2-7; CDR3aa: ASSRSGQGAYEQY
v_gene: TRBV11-3; j_gene: TRBJ2-3; CDR3aa: ASSLDYGLASTDTQY
v_gene: TRBV19; j_gene: TRBJ2-3; CDR3aa: ASSKLAGEGADTQY
v_gene: TRBV9; j_gene: TRBJ1-4; CDR3aa: ASSEGVWSNEKLF
v_gene: TRBV25-1; j_gene: TRBJ1-2; CDR3aa: ASSEFGINYGYT
v_gene: TRBV5-4; j_gene: TRBJ2-1; CDR3aa: ASSLEREAYNEQF
v_gene: TRBV5-1; j_gene: TRBJ2-3; CDR3aa: ASSSRGPHGADTQY
v_gene: TRBV7-3; j_gene: TRBJ2-1; CDR3aa: ASSLDPDSINEQF
v_gene: TRBV25-1; j_gene: TRBJ2-7; CDR3aa: ASSENGGLLGEQY
v_gene: TRBV6-4; j_gene: TRBJ1-1; CDR3aa: ASSEARNTEAF
v_gene: TRBV14; j_gene: TRBJ2-7; CDR3aa: ASSPDRPYEQY
v_gene: TRBV7-9; j_gene: TRBJ2-2; CDR3aa: ASSFWTESAGGELF
v_gene: TRBV9; j_gene: TRBJ1-1; CDR3aa: ASNLLGTGGTEAF
v_gene: TRBV6-6; j_gene: TRBJ2-2; CDR3aa: ASSLRGQGIHGELF
v_gene: TRBV6-5; j_gene: TRBJ1-1; CDR3aa: ASSYSSGGANTEAF
v_gene: TRBV2; j_gene: TRBJ1-2; CDR3aa: ASKIQDFNYGYT
v_gene: TRBV2; j_gene: TRBJ1-5; CDR3aa: ASSESNGDQPQH
v_gene: TRBV5-1; j_gene: TRBJ1-4; CDR3aa: ASSWSPMGGERGKLF
v_gene: TRBV4-2; j_gene: TRBJ2-7; CDR3aa: ASSQAGGGYEQY
v_gene: TRBV5-4; j_gene: TRBJ1-2; CDR3aa: ASSLARNYGYT
v_gene: TRBV27; j_gene: TRBJ1-2; CDR3aa: ASSPIGQLYGYT
v_gene: TRBV6-1; j_gene: TRBJ2-2; CDR3aa: ASSERVQVGELF
v_gene: TRBV21-1; j_gene: TRBJ2-7; CDR3aa: ASSKSPSQEQY
v_gene: TRBV27; j_gene: TRBJ1-2; CDR3aa: ASSATGSITGYT
v_gene: TRBV5-5; j_gene: TRBJ1-1; CDR3aa: ASSLQRDTEAF
v_gene: TRBV1; j_gene: TRBJ2-1; CDR3aa: TSSQDPGLAGDNEQF
v_gene: TRBV19; j_gene: TRBJ1-5; CDR3aa: ASRGLGQSNQPQH
v_gene: TRBV6-1; j_gene: TRBJ1-1; CDR3aa: ASRLGGTEAF
v_gene: TRBV27; j_gene: TRBJ1-1; CDR3aa: ASSFTRGSEAF
v_gene: TRBV5-1; j_gene: TRBJ1-1; CDR3aa: ASSLAGRGSEAF
v_gene: TRBV7-9; j_gene: TRBJ2-7; CDR3aa: ASSLGGGQGARKGEQY
v_gene: TRBV7-9; j_gene: TRBJ1-1; CDR3aa: ASSRDRPMNTEAF
v_gene: TRBV4-3; j_gene: TRBJ1-1; CDR3aa: ASSQWAENTEAF
v_gene: TRBV7-9; j_gene: TRBJ1-2; CDR3aa: ASSLASAGAGGGYGYT
v_gene: TRBV9; j_gene: TRBJ2-5; CDR3aa: ASSVGLAGGRETQY
v_gene: TRBV7-7; j_gene: TRBJ2-2; CDR3aa: ASSLTSGGSGELF
v_gene: TRBV11-2; j_gene: TRBJ1-1; CDR3aa: ASRPTGVTEAI
v_gene: TRBV11-3; j_gene: TRBJ2-6; CDR3aa: ASSHRGPGANVLT
v_gene: TRBV27; j_gene: TRBJ1-1; CDR3aa: ASRTGTEAF
v_gene: TRBV6-6; j_gene: TRBJ2-7; CDR3aa: ASSYFQGSYEQY
v_gene: TRBV5-1; j_gene: TRBJ2-1; CDR3aa: ASSGGDRAYLRDEQF
v_gene: TRBV30; j_gene: TRBJ2-1; CDR3aa: AWAFVADEQF
v_gene: TRBV10-3; j_gene: TRBJ2-3; CDR3aa: AISDGSLGTGGTDTQY